A selection of T cell receptor beta chains follows, all from one sample in a study of identifying expanded T cells in peripheral blood. Assay: immunoSEQ multiplex PCR; the TCRdb copy retains only in-frame clones and omits some. This table holds more than 45,000 clones, approximately 82% found once. The sequencing input was blood. The receptors were gathered from a person between 18 and 75 years old in good health. Each CDR3 is given with its conserved first and last residue. D genes are given only for firm matches.

D gene: .; J gene: TRBJ2-4; V gene: TRBV2; CDR3 DNA: TGTGCCAGCAGGGACAGAAGCCGAGCCAAAAACATTCAGTACTTC; CDR3 protein: CASRDRSRAKNIQYF
D gene: .; J gene: TRBJ2-2; V gene: TRBV18; CDR3 DNA: TGTGCCAGCTCACCACGGCCCCTCGCCGGGGAGCTGTTTTTT; CDR3 protein: CASSPRPLAGELFF
D gene: .; J gene: TRBJ2-7; V gene: TRBV7-2; CDR3 DNA: TGTGCCAGCAGCTTAGAACCCTCAGGACGCTACGAGCAGTACTTC; CDR3 protein: CASSLEPSGRYEQYF
D gene: .; J gene: TRBJ2-1; V gene: TRBV7-2; CDR3 DNA: TGTGCCAGCAGGGGGGTAGGGAGCTCCTACAATGAGCAGTTCTTC; CDR3 protein: CASRGVGSSYNEQFF
D gene: TRBD2; J gene: TRBJ2-1; V gene: TRBV18; CDR3 DNA: TGTGCCAGCTCACCACCGGGTCTAGCGGGAGAGGGTGAGCAGTTCTTC; CDR3 protein: CASSPPGLAGEGEQFF
D gene: .; J gene: TRBJ1-1; V gene: TRBV30; CDR3 DNA: TGTGCCTGGAGCGACGACCTCAAAGCTTTCTTT; CDR3 protein: CAWSDDLKAFF
D gene: .; J gene: TRBJ1-5; V gene: TRBV18; CDR3 DNA: TGTGCCAGCTCACCAGTCAGAGGCAATCAGCCCCAGCATTTT; CDR3 protein: CASSPVRGNQPQHF
D gene: .; J gene: TRBJ1-2; V gene: TRBV29-1; CDR3 DNA: TGCAGCGTTCGGGGAAATAGGGTGGATGGCTACACCTTC; CDR3 protein: CSVRGNRVDGYTF
D gene: .; J gene: TRBJ2-2; V gene: TRBV5-4; CDR3 DNA: TGTGCCAGCAGCTTGGATTGGAGCGAGTTCAACACCGGGGAGCTGTTTTTT; CDR3 protein: CASSLDWSEFNTGELFF
D gene: TRBD2; J gene: TRBJ2-5; V gene: TRBV30; CDR3 DNA: TGTGCCTGGGGTGGGGGGGAAGAGACCCAGTACTTC; CDR3 protein: CAWGGGEETQYF